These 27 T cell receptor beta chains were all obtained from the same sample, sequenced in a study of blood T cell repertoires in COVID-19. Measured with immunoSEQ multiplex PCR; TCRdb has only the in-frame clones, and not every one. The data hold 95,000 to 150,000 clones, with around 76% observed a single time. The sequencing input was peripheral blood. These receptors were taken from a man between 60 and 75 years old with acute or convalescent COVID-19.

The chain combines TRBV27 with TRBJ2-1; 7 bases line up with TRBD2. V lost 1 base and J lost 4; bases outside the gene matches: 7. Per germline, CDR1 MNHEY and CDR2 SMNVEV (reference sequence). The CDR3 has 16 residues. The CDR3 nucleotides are TGTGCCAGCAGTTTATGGGTGACTAGCAGTTACAATGAGCAGTTCTTC. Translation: CASSLWVTSSYNEQFF.

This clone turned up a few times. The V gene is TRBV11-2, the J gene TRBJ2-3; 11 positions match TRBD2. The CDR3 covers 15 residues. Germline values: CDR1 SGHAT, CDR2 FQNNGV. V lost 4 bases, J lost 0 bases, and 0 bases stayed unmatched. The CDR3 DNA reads TGTGCCAGCAGCTCTAGCGGGGGGAGCACAGATACGCAGTATTTT. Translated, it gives CASSSSGGSTDTQYF. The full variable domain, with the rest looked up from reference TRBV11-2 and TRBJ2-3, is EAGVAQSPRYKIIEKRQSVAFWCNPISGHATLYWYQQILGQGPKLLIQFQNNGVVDDSQLPKDRFSAERLKGVDSTLKIQPAKLEDSAVYLCASSSSGGSTDTQYFGPGTRLTVL.

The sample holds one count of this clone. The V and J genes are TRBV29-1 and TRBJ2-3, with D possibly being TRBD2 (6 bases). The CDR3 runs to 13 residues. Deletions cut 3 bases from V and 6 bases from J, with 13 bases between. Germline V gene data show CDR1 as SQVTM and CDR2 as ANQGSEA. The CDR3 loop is CSVDRGSVDTQYF. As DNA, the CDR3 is TGCAGCGTTGACCGGGGGTCGGTGGATACGCAGTATTTT.

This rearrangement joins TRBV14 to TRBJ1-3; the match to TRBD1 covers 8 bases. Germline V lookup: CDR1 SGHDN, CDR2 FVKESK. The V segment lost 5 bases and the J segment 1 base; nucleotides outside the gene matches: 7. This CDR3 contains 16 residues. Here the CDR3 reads CASSIQGAASGNTIYF. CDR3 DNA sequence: TGTGCCAGCAGCATTCAGGGGGCAGCGTCTGGAAACACCATATATTTT.

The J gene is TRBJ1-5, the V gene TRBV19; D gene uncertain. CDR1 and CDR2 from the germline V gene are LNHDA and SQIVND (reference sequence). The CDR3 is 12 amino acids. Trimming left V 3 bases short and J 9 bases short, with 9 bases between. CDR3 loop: CASSIFSRPQHF. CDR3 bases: TGTGCCAGTAGTATTTTTTCCAGGCCCCAGCATTTT.

The DNA of the CDR3 is TGTGCCAGCAGTGAAGCGGGGGGGTATAAAAACATTCAGTACTTC. This codes for CASSEAGGYKNIQYF. V usage is TRBV25-1 and J usage is TRBJ2-4, with TRBD2 matching 9 bases. Germline V gives CDR1 MGHDK, CDR2 SYGVNS. J lost 4 bases, V lost 2 bases, and 3 bases had no gene match. The CDR3 consists of 15 residues. Together with reference TRBV25-1 and TRBJ2-4, the CDR3 gives the full variable domain: EADIYQTPRYLVIGTGKKITLECSQTMGHDKMYWYQQDPGMELHLIHYSYGVNSTEKGDLSSESTVSRIRTEHFPLTLESARPSHTSQYLCASSEAGGYKNIQYFGAGTRLSVL.

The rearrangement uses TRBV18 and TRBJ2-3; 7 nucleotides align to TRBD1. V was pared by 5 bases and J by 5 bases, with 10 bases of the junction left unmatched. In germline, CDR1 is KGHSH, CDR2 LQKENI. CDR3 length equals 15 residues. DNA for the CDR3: TGTGCCAGCTCAATCTACAGGGGCGACAGAGATACGCAGTATTTT. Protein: CASSIYRGDRDTQYF.

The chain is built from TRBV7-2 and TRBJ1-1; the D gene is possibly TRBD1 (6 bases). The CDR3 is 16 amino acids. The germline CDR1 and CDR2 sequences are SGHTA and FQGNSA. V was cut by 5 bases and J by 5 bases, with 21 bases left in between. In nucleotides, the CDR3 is TGTGCCAGCAGCCCTCGAAGGCCGACAGGAGGAACTGAAGCTTTCTTT. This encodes CASSPRRPTGGTEAFF.

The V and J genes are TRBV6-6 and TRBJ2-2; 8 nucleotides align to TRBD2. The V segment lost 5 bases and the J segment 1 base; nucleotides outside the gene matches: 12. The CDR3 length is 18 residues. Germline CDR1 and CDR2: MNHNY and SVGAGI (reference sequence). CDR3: CASSRRFSGLENTGELFF. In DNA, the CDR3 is TGTGCCAGCAGTCGGCGGTTTTCGGGACTAGAGAACACCGGGGAGCTGTTTTTT.

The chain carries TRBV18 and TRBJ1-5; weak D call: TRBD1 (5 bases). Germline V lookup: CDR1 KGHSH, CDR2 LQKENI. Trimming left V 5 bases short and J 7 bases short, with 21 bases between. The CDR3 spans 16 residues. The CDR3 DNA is TGTGCCAGCTCATTAGAGCCAGGGCGATGGGGACAGCCCCAGCATTTT. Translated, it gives CASSLEPGRWGQPQHF.

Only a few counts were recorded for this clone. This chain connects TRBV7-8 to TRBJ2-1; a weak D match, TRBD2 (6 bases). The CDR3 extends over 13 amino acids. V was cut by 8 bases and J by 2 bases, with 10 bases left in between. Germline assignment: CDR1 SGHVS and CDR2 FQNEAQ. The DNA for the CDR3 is TGTGCCAGCGGGGGGATGGCCTACAATGAGCAGTTCTTC. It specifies CASGGMAYNEQFF.

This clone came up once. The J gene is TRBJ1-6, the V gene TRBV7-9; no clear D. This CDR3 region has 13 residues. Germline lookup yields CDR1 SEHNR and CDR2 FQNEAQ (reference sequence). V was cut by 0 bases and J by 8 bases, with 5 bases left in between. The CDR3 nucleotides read TGTGCCAGCAGCTTAGCGCGGGATTCACCCCTCCACTTT. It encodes CASSLARDSPLHF.

The CDR3 region is CASSSDRVMGKLFF. Written as DNA, the CDR3 is TGTGCCAGCAGTTCGGACAGGGTGATGGGAAAACTGTTTTTT. The V call is TRBV27, the J call TRBJ1-4, with 8 bases lining up with TRBD1. The V and J ends lost 4 bases and 10 bases, in that order; junction bases with no gene match: 8. Germline loops: CDR1 MNHEY, CDR2 SMNVEV (reference sequence). There are 14 residues in the CDR3.

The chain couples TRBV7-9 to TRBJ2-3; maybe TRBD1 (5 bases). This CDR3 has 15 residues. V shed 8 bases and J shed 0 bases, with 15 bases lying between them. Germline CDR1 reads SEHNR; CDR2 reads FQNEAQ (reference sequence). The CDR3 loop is CASGASGRSTDTQYF. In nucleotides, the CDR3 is TGTGCCAGCGGGGCCTCCGGGCGCAGCACAGATACGCAGTATTTT.

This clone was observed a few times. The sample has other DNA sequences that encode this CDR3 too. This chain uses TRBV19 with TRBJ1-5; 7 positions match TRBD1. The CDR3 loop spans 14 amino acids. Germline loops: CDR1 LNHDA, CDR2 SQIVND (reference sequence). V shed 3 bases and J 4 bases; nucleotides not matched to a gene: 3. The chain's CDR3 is CASSIETGNQPQHF. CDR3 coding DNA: TGTGCCAGTAGTATTGAGACAGGGAATCAGCCCCAGCATTTT.

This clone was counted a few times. This CDR3 reads CASRAASTDTQYF. CDR3 coding DNA: TGTGCCAGCAGGGCGGCTAGCACAGATACGCAGTATTTT. V gene TRBV2 combines with J gene TRBJ2-3; D gene ambiguous. The V gene lost 6 bases and the J gene lost 0 bases, with 7 bases spanning the gap. This CDR3 has 13 residues. Germline lookup yields CDR1 SNHLY and CDR2 FYNNEI.

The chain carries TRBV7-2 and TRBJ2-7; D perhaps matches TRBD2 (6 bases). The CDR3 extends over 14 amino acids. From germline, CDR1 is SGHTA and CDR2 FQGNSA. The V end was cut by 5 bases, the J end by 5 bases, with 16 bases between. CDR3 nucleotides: TGTGCCAGCAGCCTAACGACTAGGTTCCACGAGCAGTACTTC. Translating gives CASSLTTRFHEQYF.

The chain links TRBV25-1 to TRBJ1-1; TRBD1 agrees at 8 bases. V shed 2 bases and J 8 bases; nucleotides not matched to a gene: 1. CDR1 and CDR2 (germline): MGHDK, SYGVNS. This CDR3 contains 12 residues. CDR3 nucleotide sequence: TGTGCCAGCAGTGAAAGGGACAGGGAAGCTTTCTTT. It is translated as CASSERDREAFF.

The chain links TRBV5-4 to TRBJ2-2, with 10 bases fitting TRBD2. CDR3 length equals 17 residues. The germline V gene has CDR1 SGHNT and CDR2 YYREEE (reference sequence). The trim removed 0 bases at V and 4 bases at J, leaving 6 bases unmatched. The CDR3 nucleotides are TGTGCCAGCAGCTTGGGGGCTAGCGGGAGTGTCACCGGGGAGCTGTTTTTT. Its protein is CASSLGASGSVTGELFF.

The CDR3 bases are TGTGCCAGCAGCCAGGTGGCAGGGGGAGGTTATGGCTACACCTTC. It is translated as CASSQVAGGGYGYTF. The chain employs TRBV3-1 (or the pseudogene TRBV3-2) and TRBJ1-2, with TRBD1 matching over 7 bases. Germline values: CDR1 LGHDT, CDR2 YNNKEL (reference sequence). The CDR3 is made up of 15 amino acids. Unmatched junction bases numbered 9, after V lost 3 bases and J lost 5 bases.

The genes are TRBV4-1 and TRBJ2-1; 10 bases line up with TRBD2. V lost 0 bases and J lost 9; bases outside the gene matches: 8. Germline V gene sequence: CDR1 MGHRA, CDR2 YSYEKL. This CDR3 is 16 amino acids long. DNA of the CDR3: TGCGCCAGCAGCCAAGATTCTAGCGGGAGCAGAGGTGAGCAGTTCTTC. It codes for CASSQDSSGSRGEQFF.

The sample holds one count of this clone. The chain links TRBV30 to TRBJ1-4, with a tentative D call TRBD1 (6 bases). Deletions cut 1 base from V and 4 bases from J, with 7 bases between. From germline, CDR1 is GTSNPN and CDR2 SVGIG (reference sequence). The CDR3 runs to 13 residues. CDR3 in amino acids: CAWSGTVNEKLFF. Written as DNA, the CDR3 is TGTGCCTGGAGTGGGACAGTTAATGAAAAACTGTTTTTT.

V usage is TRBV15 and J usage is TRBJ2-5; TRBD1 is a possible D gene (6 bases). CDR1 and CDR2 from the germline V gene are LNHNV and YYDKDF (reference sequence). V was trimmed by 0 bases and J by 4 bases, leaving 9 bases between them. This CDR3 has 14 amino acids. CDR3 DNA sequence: TGTGCCACCAGCAGAGATCAAGGGGGAGAGACCCAGTACTTC. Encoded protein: CATSRDQGGETQYF.

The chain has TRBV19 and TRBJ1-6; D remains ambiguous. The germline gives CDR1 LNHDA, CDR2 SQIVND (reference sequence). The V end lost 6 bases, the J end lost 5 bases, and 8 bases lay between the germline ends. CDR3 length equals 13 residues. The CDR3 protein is CASRYQNNSPLHF. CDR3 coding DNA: TGTGCCAGTAGGTACCAGAATAATTCACCCCTCCACTTT.

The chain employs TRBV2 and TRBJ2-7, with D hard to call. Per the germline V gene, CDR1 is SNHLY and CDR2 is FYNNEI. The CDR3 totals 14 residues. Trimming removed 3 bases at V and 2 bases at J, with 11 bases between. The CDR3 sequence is CASSDVNLTYEQYF. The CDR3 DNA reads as TGTGCCAGCAGTGACGTAAACTTAACCTACGAGCAGTACTTC. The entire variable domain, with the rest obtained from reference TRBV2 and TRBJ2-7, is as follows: EPEVTQTPSHQVTQMGQEVILRCVPISNHLYFYWYRQILGQKVEFLVSFYNNEISEKSEIFDDQFSVERPDGSNFTLKIRSTKLEDSAMYFCASSDVNLTYEQYFGPGTRLTVT.

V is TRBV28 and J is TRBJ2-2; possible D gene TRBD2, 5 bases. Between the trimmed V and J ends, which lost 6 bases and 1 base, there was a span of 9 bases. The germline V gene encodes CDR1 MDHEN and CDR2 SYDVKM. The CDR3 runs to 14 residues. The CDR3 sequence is CASSYGLNTGELFF. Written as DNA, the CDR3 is TGTGCCAGCAGCTATGGACTGAACACCGGGGAGCTGTTTTTT. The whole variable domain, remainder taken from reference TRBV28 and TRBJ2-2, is DVKVTQSSRYLVKRTGEKVFLECVQDMDHENMFWYRQDPGLGLRLIYFSYDVKMKEKGDIPEGYSVSREKKERFSLILESASTNQTSMYLCASSYGLNTGELFFGEGSRLTVL.

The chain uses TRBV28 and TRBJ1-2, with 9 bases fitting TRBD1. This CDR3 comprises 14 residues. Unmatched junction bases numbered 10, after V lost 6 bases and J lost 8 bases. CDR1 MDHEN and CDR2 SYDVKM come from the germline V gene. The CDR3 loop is CASREQGAPFGYTF. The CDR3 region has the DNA TGTGCCAGCAGGGAACAGGGGGCCCCCTTCGGCTACACCTTC.